Listed here are 32 T cell receptor beta chains from one sample, sequenced in a study of T cell repertoires in cytomegalovirus infection. Each CDR3 protein is one row after TCRdb ran MiXCR on the reads. This table holds hundreds of thousands of distinct CDR3 sequences, approximately 9.5% found once. The sample consisted of PBMCs. All receptors derive from a human donor in good health (CMV status not recorded). Some clones in this sample may be carry-over from other donors' samples.

The rearrangement joins TRBV11-2 to TRBJ2-7; 7 positions match TRBD1. This CDR3 has 15 amino acids. V lost 3 bases and J lost 4; bases outside the gene matches: 9. In germline, CDR1 is SGHAT, CDR2 FQNNGV. The CDR3 region is CASSFTGTVSYEQYF. CDR3 sequence (DNA): TGTGCCAGCAGCTTCACCGGGACAGTATCATACGAGCAGTACTTC.

The table lists this clonotype with many counts. V gene TRBV7-3 combines with J gene TRBJ1-6; possible D gene TRBD1, 5 bases. The CDR3 runs to 14 residues. Germline values: CDR1 SGHTA, CDR2 FQGTGA. Trimming removed 2 bases at V and 8 bases at J, with 10 bases between. CDR3 region: CASSLAGGDSPLHF. Written as DNA, the CDR3 is TGTGCCAGCAGCTTAGCTGGGGGAGATTCACCCCTCCACTTT. The whole variable domain, remainder taken from reference TRBV7-3 and TRBJ1-6, is GAGVSQTPSNKVTEKGKYVELRCDPISGHTALYWYRQSLGQGPEFLIYFQGTGAADDSGLPNDRFFAVRPEGSVSTLKIQRTERGDSAVYLCASSLAGGDSPLHFGNGTRLTVT.

This clonotype was seen many times. The rearrangement uses TRBV6-5 and TRBJ2-2; 8 bases are a match to TRBD2. CDR1 and CDR2 from the germline V gene are MNHEY and SVGAGI. The CDR3 consists of 15 residues. The V and J ends lost 7 bases and 5 bases, in that order; junction bases with no gene match: 9. Here the CDR3 DNA reads TGTGCCAGCACCGGGGGACTAGTAAGGACCGGGGAGCTGTTTTTT. Protein: CASTGGLVRTGELFF.

V usage is TRBV20-1 and J usage is TRBJ2-3, with no clear D. Germline V gene lookup returns CDR1 DFQATT and CDR2 SNEGSKA (reference sequence). The CDR3 sequence is 13 residues long. The V end lost 2 bases, the J end lost 4 bases, and 10 bases lay between the germline ends. CDR3: CSARFSLPDTQYF. Here the CDR3 DNA reads TGCAGTGCTAGATTTTCGCTCCCAGATACGCAGTATTTT.

This clonotype occurred many times. The chain couples TRBV7-2 to TRBJ2-4; unclear D gene. There are 16 residues in the CDR3. Per germline, CDR1 SGHTA and CDR2 FQGNSA. With 0 bases removed from V and 2 bases from J, the gap between germline ends came to 11 bases. DNA of the CDR3: TGTGCCAGCAGCTTAGCGGACGGTATTCCCAAAAACATTCAGTACTTC. This encodes CASSLADGIPKNIQYF.

This clonotype was picked up many times. This sequence joins TRBV19 and TRBJ1-5; TRBD1 matches at 12 bases. CDR1 LNHDA and CDR2 SQIVND come from the germline V gene (reference sequence). Unmatched junction bases numbered 8, after V lost 5 bases and J lost 6 bases. The CDR3 totals 16 residues. CDR3 protein: CASSLGTGGRGQPQHF. CDR3 sequence (DNA): TGTGCCAGTAGTCTCGGGACAGGGGGCAGGGGTCAGCCCCAGCATTTT.

This clonotype was recorded many times. The chain joins TRBV6-1 to TRBJ1-5; 10 bases line up with TRBD1. V lost 7 bases and J lost 2; bases outside the gene matches: 11. The CDR3 contains 17 residues. CDR1 is MNHNS, CDR2 SASEGT, per germline. CDR3 nucleotide sequence: TGTGCCAGCATTCTCCGGGACAGGGGTTGGGGCAATCAGCCCCAGCATTTT. Its translation: CASILRDRGWGNQPQHF.

This clonotype occurred a few times. V usage is TRBV11-2 and J usage is TRBJ2-4; the D is unclear. Germline assignment: CDR1 SGHAT and CDR2 FQNNGV. CDR3 size: 13 residues. Deletions cut 5 bases from V and 2 bases from J, with 7 bases between. CDR3 sequence reads: CASSRFPKNIQYF. Here the CDR3 DNA reads TGTGCCAGCAGCCGATTCCCCAAAAACATTCAGTACTTC.

This clonotype was detected ten times or more. V is TRBV7-3 and J is TRBJ2-2; weak D call: TRBD2 (5 bases). The CDR3 has 16 amino acids. The V gene lost 0 bases and the J gene lost 4 bases, with 12 bases spanning the gap. Germline assignment: CDR1 SGHTA and CDR2 FQGTGA. CDR3 sequence (DNA): TGTGCCAGCAGCTTAACCCCCCGGGGAAGCACCGGGGAGCTGTTTTTT. Protein product: CASSLTPRGSTGELFF.

In this sample, this clonotype turned up many times. The chain is built from TRBV7-9 and TRBJ2-1; D is possibly TRBD2 (5 bases). The germline V gene has CDR1 SEHNR and CDR2 FQNEAQ (reference sequence). Deletions cut 1 base from V and 7 bases from J, with 11 bases between. This CDR3 spans 14 amino acids. The CDR3: CASSLVLDRNEQFF. CDR3 DNA: TGTGCCAGCAGCTTAGTACTAGATCGGAATGAGCAGTTCTTC.

Many counts were recorded for this clonotype. The V and J genes are TRBV4-2 and TRBJ2-1, with 8 bases identical to TRBD2. The CDR3 sequence is 16 residues long. Germline V gene lookup returns CDR1 LGHNA and CDR2 YNFKEQ. V lost 0 bases, J lost 4 bases, and 5 bases stayed unmatched. In DNA form, the CDR3 reads TGTGCCAGCAGCCAAGAACCCACGGGGGGGTACAATGAGCAGTTCTTC. It yields the protein CASSQEPTGGYNEQFF.

V usage is TRBV27 and J usage is TRBJ2-4; 7 bases are shared with TRBD1. V gave up 5 bases and J gave up 2 bases; unmatched junction bases: 3. The CDR3 covers 14 residues. Germline CDR1 reads MNHEY; CDR2 reads SMNVEV (reference sequence). Here the CDR3 DNA reads TGTGCCAGCAGTGAGACAGGGCCCAAAAACATTCAGTACTTC. Protein: CASSETGPKNIQYF.

This clonotype showed up many times. The chain couples TRBV7-2 to TRBJ2-5; D is possibly TRBD1 or TRBD2 (7 bases each). V shed 4 bases and J shed 9 bases, with 27 bases lying between them. Germline CDR1 reads SGHTA; CDR2 reads FQGNSA. The CDR3 sequence is 17 residues long. CDR3 sequence: CASSSFAGDSPGGSQYF. CDR3 sequence (DNA): TGTGCCAGCAGCTCCTTCGCGGGGGACAGCCCTGGAGGATCCCAGTACTTC.

This clonotype was seen repeatedly, ten times or more. The chain combines TRBV11-2 with TRBJ2-5, with 7 bases matching TRBD2. CDR3 length: 17 amino acids. Unmatched junction bases numbered 12, after V lost 3 bases and J lost 2 bases. The germline V gene encodes CDR1 SGHAT and CDR2 FQNNGV. The chain's CDR3 is CASSFALFARGQETQYF. For the CDR3, the DNA is TGTGCCAGCAGCTTCGCCTTGTTCGCGCGGGGGCAAGAGACCCAGTACTTC.

V is TRBV27 and J is TRBJ2-7; 8 bases are shared with TRBD2. The CDR3 is 18 residues long. CDR1 is MNHEY, CDR2 SMNVEV, per germline (reference sequence). The V and J ends lost 3 bases and 3 bases, in that order; junction bases with no gene match: 16. For the CDR3, the DNA is TGTGCCAGCAGTTTTGTTCGGGGGACTAGTCCGCAAAACTACGAGCAGTACTTC. Translating it yields CASSFVRGTSPQNYEQYF.

The chain couples TRBV7-3 to TRBJ1-1; TRBD1 is a possible D gene (6 bases). V lost 5 bases and J lost 5, with 12 bases in between. The germline CDR1 and CDR2 sequences are SGHTA and FQGTGA. This CDR3 comprises 13 residues. The CDR3 here is CASSPGAGTEAFF. CDR3 nucleotide sequence: TGTGCCAGCAGCCCAGGGGCAGGAACTGAAGCTTTCTTT.

J is TRBJ1-5 and V is TRBV28; D remains unclear. V shed 4 bases and J shed 4 bases, with 14 bases lying between them. Germline-derived CDR1 and CDR2 are MDHEN and SYDVKM. The CDR3 consists of 15 residues. The CDR3 DNA reads TGTGCCAGCAGTTCCCGGACCGTAATTAATCAGCCCCAGCATTTT. Translated: CASSSRTVINQPQHF.

The chain couples TRBV6-1 to TRBJ1-5; D may be TRBD1 (6 bases). Germline V gene data show CDR1 as MNHNS and CDR2 as SASEGT. V was cut by 4 bases and J by 6 bases, with 13 bases left in between. There are 14 residues in the CDR3. In DNA form, the CDR3 reads TGTGCCAGCAGTGGGGACACCTCCTTTCAGCCCCAGCATTTT. Encoded protein: CASSGDTSFQPQHF.

The sample holds many counts of this clonotype. The chain combines TRBV6-1 with TRBJ2-6; no reliable D call. The CDR3 sequence is 15 residues long. Germline V CDR1 and CDR2: MNHNS, SASEGT. Trimming cost V 3 bases and J 0 bases, with 6 bases left between them. The CDR3 is CASSEGGSGANVLTF. The CDR3 bases are TGTGCCAGCAGTGAGGGTGGCTCTGGGGCCAACGTCCTGACTTTC.

This clonotype was counted only a few times. The chain joins TRBV10-3 to TRBJ1-6; D remains ambiguous. This CDR3 spans 15 amino acids. CDR1 ENHRY and CDR2 SYGVKD come from the germline V gene. Between the trimmed V and J ends, which lost 0 bases and 9 bases, there was a span of 12 bases. CDR3 region: CAISESTGRTSPLHF. For the CDR3, the DNA is TGTGCCATCAGTGAGTCTACCGGGAGGACTTCACCCCTCCACTTT.

This clonotype has a handful of counts. The rearrangement joins TRBV7-3 to TRBJ2-1; 9 bases fit TRBD1. The CDR3 covers 15 residues. With 5 bases clipped from V and 5 bases from J, the junction kept 7 bases outside the gene matches. Germline V gene lookup returns CDR1 SGHTA and CDR2 FQGTGA. The DNA for the CDR3 is TGTGCCAGCAGCCAAACCGGGACAGGGAACAATGAGCAGTTCTTC. Amino acids: CASSQTGTGNNEQFF.

Many counts were recorded for this clonotype. This chain links TRBV4-3 with TRBJ2-3; D tentatively reads TRBD1 or TRBD2 (5 bases each). The germline V gene has CDR1 LGHNA and CDR2 YSLEER. Trimming took off 2 bases at V and 4 bases at J, with 16 bases between the two ends. The CDR3 length is 16 residues. CDR3 sequence (DNA): TGCGCCAGCAGCCAATCAATAGTTTTGGGACCAGATACGCAGTATTTT. This translates into CASSQSIVLGPDTQYF.

This clonotype has at least ten counts. This rearrangement joins TRBV7-2 to TRBJ1-1; a weak D match, TRBD1 (6 bases). The CDR3 is 14 amino acids. Germline lookup yields CDR1 SGHTA and CDR2 FQGNSA. V was clipped by 5 bases and J by 6 bases, with 16 bases between them. CDR3 nucleotide sequence: TGTGCCAGCAGCCGAGAGGGGGGGAGAGCTGAAGCTTTCTTT. It codes for CASSREGGRAEAFF. The variable domain in full, completed from reference TRBV7-2 and TRBJ1-1, reads GAGVSQSPSNKVTEKGKDVELRCDPISGHTALYWYRQSLGQGLEFLIYFQGNSAPDKSGLPSDRFSAERTGGSVSTLTIQRTQQEDSAVYLCASSREGGRAEAFFGQGTRLTVV.

This clonotype was detected a few times. The chain joins TRBV19 to TRBJ1-3; unclear D gene. The CDR3 is made up of 14 amino acids. Germline CDR1 reads LNHDA; CDR2 reads SQIVND (reference sequence). The V gene lost 2 bases and the J gene lost 0 bases, with 5 bases spanning the gap. In DNA, the CDR3 is TGTGCCAGTAGTATAACCAACTCTGGAAACACCATATATTTT. Translation gives CASSITNSGNTIYF.

The chain links TRBV7-2 to TRBJ2-1, with D unclear. V gave up 1 base and J gave up 16 bases, with 20 bases separating them. The CDR3 spans 14 residues. Per germline, CDR1 SGHTA and CDR2 FQGNSA. This CDR3 is CASSLEPVINLIFF. CDR3 coding DNA: TGTGCCAGCAGCTTAGAACCGGTGATCAACTTGATTTTCTTC.

This clonotype was seen repeatedly, ten times or more. The chain uses TRBV7-6 and TRBJ2-1; 9 bases line up with TRBD2. With 5 bases clipped from V and 8 bases from J, the junction kept 25 bases outside the gene matches. Germline V CDR1 and CDR2: SGHVS, FNYEAQ. The CDR3 consists of 20 residues. This chain's CDR3 is CASSPRSGRTLAIVPYEQFF. The CDR3 DNA reads as TGTGCCAGCAGCCCCCGTAGCGGGAGAACGTTGGCTATAGTCCCTTATGAGCAGTTCTTC.

In its sample, this clonotype was seen a few times. The chain has TRBV4-1 and TRBJ2-7; possibly TRBD1 for D (5 bases). The CDR3 extends over 14 amino acids. Trimming cost V 4 bases and J 1 base, with 11 bases left between them. The V gene's germline CDR1 is MGHRA and CDR2 YSYEKL. The CDR3 spells CASSPGWGSYEQYF. In DNA, the CDR3 is TGCGCCAGCAGCCCAGGGTGGGGTTCCTACGAGCAGTACTTC.

This clonotype was found many times. The chain employs TRBV7-2 and TRBJ2-3; 8 nucleotides match TRBD1. In germline, CDR1 is SGHTA, CDR2 FQGNSA. V trimming: 6 bases; J trimming: 2 bases; junction bases outside the gene matches: 4. CDR3 length: 14 residues. CDR3 protein: CASRRQGNTDTQYF. In DNA form, the CDR3 reads TGTGCCAGCAGAAGACAGGGGAACACAGATACGCAGTATTTT.

This clonotype was seen more than once but under ten times. The chain recombines TRBV11-3 with TRBJ2-1, with TRBD2 matching over 9 bases. The CDR3 runs 16 residues. From germline, CDR1 is SGHNT and CDR2 YENEEA. V gave up 3 bases and J gave up 4 bases; unmatched junction bases: 7. CDR3 in DNA: TGTGCCAGCAGCTTTGCCTTAGCGGGGGCATACAATGAGCAGTTCTTC. Residues: CASSFALAGAYNEQFF.

This chain links TRBV6-2 or TRBV6-3 with TRBJ1-2; no reliable D call. Trimming removed 0 bases at V and 7 bases at J, with 6 bases between. The CDR3 extends over 12 amino acids. In germline, CDR1 is MNHEY, CDR2 SVGEGT. CDR3 DNA sequence: TGTGCCAGCAGTTACTCGTCAGGTGGCTACACCTTC. As protein: CASSYSSGGYTF.

This clonotype turned up a few times. The chain carries TRBV6-2 or TRBV6-3 and TRBJ2-3, with unresolved D. V was shortened by 0 bases and J by 2 bases, with 9 bases between the two germline ends. The germline gives CDR1 MNHEY, CDR2 SVGEGT. The CDR3 covers 15 residues. DNA for the CDR3: TGTGCCAGCAGTTACTCGAGCTCTTCCACAGATACGCAGTATTTT. Encoded protein: CASSYSSSSTDTQYF.

This clonotype came up many times. The gene calls are TRBV4-2 and TRBJ1-6; D not resolved. This CDR3 comprises 16 residues. CDR1 is LGHNA, CDR2 YNFKEQ, per germline. V was clipped by 0 bases and J by 7 bases, with 13 bases between them. The CDR3 nucleotides read TGTGCCAGCAGCCAAGATCGGCAGCATACAAATTCACCCCTCCACTTT. It yields the protein CASSQDRQHTNSPLHF.